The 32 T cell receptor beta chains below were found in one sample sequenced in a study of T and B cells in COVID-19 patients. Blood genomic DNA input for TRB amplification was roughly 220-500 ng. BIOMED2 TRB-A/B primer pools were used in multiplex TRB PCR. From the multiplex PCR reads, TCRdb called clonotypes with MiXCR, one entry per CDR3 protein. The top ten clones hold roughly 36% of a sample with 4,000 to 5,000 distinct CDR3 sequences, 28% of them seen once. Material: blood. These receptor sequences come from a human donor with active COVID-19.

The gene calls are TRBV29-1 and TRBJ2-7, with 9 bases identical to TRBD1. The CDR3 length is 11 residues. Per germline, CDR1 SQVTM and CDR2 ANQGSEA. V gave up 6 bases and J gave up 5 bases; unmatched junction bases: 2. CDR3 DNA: TGCAGCGTCGACAGGGGGAACGAGCAGTACTTC. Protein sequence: CSVDRGNEQYF.

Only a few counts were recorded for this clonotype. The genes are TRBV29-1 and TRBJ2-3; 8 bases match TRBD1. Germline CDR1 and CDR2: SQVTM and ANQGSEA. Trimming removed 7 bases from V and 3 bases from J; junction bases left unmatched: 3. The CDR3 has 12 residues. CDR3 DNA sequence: TGCAGCGCTAGGACAGGGACAGATACGCAGTATTTT. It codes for CSARTGTDTQYF.

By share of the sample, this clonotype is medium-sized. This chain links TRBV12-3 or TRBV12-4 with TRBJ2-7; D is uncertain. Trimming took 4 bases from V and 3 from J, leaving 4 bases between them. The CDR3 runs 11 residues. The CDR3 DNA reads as TGTGCCAGCAGTTCCTTCTACGAGCAGTACTTC. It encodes CASSSFYEQYF.

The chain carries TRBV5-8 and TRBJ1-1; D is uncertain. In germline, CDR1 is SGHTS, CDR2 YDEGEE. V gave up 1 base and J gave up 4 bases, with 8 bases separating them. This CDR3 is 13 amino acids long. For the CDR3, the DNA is TGTGCCAGCAGCTTGCATCGAGGCACTGAAGCTTTCTTT. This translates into CASSLHRGTEAFF.

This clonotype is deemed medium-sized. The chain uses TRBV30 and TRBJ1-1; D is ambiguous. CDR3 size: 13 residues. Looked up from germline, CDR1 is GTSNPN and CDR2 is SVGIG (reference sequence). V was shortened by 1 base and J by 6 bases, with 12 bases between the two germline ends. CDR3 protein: CAWSALRRAEAFF. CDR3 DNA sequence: TGTGCCTGGAGTGCCCTCCGCCGGGCTGAAGCTTTCTTT.

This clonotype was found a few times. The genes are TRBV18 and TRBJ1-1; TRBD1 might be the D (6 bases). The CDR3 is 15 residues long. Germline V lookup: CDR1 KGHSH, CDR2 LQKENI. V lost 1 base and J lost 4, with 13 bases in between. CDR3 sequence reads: CASSPRGGDFTEAFF. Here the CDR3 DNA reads TGTGCCAGCTCACCACGAGGGGGAGATTTCACTGAAGCTTTCTTT.

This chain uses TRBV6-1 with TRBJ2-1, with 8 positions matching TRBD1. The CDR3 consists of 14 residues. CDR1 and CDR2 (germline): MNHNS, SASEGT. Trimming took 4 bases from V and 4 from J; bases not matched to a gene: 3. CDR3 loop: CASSVGQVYNEQFF. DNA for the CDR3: TGTGCCAGCAGTGTGGGACAGGTGTACAATGAGCAGTTCTTC.

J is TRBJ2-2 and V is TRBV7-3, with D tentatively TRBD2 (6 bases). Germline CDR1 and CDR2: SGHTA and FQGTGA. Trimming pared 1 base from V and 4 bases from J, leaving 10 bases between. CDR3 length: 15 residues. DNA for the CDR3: TGTGCCAGCAGCTTAATGGGACTTCCCACCGGGGAGCTGTTTTTT. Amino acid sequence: CASSLMGLPTGELFF.

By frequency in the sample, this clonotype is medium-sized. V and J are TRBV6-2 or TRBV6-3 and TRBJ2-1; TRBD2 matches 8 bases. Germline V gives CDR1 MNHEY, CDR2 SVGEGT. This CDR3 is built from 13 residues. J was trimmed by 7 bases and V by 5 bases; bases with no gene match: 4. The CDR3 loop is CASSVGRENEQFF. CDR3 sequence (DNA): TGTGCCAGCAGTGTCGGGAGGGAGAATGAGCAGTTCTTC.

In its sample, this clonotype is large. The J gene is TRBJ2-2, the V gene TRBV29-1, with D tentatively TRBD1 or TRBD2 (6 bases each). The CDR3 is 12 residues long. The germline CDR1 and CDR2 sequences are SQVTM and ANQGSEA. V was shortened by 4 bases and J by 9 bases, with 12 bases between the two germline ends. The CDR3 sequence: CSVAYGGRELFF. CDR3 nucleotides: TGCAGCGTTGCCTATGGGGGGCGGGAGCTGTTTTTT.

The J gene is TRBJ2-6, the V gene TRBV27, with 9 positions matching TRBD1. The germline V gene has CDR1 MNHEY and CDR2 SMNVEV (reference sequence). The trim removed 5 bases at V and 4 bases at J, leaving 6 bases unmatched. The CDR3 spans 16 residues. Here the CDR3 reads CASSLTGGGGANVLTF. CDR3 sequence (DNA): TGTGCCAGCAGTCTTACAGGGGGCGGCGGGGCCAACGTCCTGACTTTC.

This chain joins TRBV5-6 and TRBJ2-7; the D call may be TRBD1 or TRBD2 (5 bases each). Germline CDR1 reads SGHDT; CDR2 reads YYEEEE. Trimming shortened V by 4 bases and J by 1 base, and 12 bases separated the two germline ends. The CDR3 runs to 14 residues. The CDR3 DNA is TGTGCCAGCAGCCCCGGGACGGATTCCTACGAGCAGTACTTC. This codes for CASSPGTDSYEQYF.

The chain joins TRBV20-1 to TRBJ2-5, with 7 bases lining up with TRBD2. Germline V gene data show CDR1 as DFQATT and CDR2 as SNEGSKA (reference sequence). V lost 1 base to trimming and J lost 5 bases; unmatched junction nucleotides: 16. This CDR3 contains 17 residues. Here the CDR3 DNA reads TGCAGTGCTAGAGTTGAACATGGGGGAGGGCCTAGTGAGACCCAGTACTTC. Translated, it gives CSARVEHGGGPSETQYF.

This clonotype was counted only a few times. The CDR3 DNA follows: TGTGCCATCAGTGAGCAACAACAGGGGGCATCAGATACGCAGTATTTT. Translation: CAISEQQQGASDTQYF. The chain is built from TRBV10-3 and TRBJ2-3; TRBD1 matches 9 bases. This CDR3 has 16 residues. Germline loops: CDR1 ENHRY, CDR2 SYGVKD. Germline trimming cut 2 bases from V and 4 bases from J; bases unmatched to any gene: 7.

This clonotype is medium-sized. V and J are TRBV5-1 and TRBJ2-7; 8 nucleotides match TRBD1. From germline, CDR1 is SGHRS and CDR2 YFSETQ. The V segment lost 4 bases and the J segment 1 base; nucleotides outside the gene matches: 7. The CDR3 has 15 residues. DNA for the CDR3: TGCGCCAGCAGCCCCGACAGGGGTCCTTCCTACGAGCAGTACTTC. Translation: CASSPDRGPSYEQYF.

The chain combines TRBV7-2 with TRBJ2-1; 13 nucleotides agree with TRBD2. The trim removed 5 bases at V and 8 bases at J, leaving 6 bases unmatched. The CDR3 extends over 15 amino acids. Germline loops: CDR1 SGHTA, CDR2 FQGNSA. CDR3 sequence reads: CASSPTSGRYDEQFF. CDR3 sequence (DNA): TGTGCCAGCAGCCCGACTAGCGGGAGGTACGATGAGCAGTTCTTC.

The CDR3 reads CASSHLGQVKSYEQYF. DNA of the CDR3: TGCGCCAGCAGCCATCTGGGACAGGTAAAGTCCTACGAGCAGTACTTC. The chain has TRBV4-1 and TRBJ2-7, with 8 bases that match TRBD1. This CDR3 region has 16 residues. Trimming cost V 3 bases and J 1 base; bases outside gene matches: 8. Germline V gene lookup returns CDR1 MGHRA and CDR2 YSYEKL.

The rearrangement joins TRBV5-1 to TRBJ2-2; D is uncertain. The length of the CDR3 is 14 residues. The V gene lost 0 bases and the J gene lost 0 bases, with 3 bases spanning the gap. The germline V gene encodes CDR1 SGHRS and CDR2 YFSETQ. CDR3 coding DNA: TGCGCCAGCAGCTTGGCCACGAACACCGGGGAGCTGTTTTTT. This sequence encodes CASSLATNTGELFF.

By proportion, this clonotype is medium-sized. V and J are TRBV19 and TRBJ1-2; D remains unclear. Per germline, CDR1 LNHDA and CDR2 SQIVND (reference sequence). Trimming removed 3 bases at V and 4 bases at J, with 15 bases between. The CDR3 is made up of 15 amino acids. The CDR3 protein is CASSIYLPLVYGYTF. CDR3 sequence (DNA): TGTGCCAGTAGTATCTACCTACCCTTGGTCTATGGCTACACCTTC.

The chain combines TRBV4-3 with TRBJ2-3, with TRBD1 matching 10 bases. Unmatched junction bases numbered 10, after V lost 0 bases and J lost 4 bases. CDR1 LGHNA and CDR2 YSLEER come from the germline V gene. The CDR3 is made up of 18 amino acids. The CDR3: CASSQDPSGQGWADTQYF. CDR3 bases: TGCGCCAGCAGCCAAGATCCCTCGGGACAGGGGTGGGCAGATACGCAGTATTTT.

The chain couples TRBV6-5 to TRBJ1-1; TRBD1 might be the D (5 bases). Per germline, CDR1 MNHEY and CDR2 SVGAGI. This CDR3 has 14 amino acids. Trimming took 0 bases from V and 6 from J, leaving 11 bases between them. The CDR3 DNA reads TGTGCCAGCAGTTACTCGAGGGGTGGATCTGAAGCTTTCTTT. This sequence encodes CASSYSRGGSEAFF.

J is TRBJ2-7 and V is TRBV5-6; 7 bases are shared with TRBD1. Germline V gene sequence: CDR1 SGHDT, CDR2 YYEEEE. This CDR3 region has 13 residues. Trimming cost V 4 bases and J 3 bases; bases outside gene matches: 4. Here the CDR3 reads CASSTRQGYEQYF. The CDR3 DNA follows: TGTGCCAGCAGCACCCGACAGGGCTACGAGCAGTACTTC. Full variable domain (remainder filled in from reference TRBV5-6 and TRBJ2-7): DAGVTQSPTHLIKTRGQQVTLRCSPKSGHDTVSWYQQALGQGPQFIFQYYEEEERQRGNFPDRFSGHQFPNYSSELNVNALLLGDSALYLCASSTRQGYEQYFGPGTRLTVT.

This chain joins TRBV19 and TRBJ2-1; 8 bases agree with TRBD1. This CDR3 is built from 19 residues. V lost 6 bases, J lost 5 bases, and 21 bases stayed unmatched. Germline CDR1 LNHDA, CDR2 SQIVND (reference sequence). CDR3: CASRMGAGQATRGNNEQFF. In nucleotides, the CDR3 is TGTGCCAGTAGAATGGGGGCGGGACAGGCCACCCGAGGGAACAATGAGCAGTTCTTC.

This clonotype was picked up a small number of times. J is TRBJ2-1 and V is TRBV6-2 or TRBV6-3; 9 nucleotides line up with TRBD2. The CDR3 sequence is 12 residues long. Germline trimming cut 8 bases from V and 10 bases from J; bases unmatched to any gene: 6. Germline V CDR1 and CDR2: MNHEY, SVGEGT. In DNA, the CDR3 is TGTGCCAGCTCTAGCGGGATCTGGGAGCAGTTCTTC. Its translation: CASSSGIWEQFF.

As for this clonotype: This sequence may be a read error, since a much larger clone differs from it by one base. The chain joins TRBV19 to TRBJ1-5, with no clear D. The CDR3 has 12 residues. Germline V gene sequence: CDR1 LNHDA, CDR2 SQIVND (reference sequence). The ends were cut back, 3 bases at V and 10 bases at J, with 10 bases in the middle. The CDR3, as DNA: TGTGCCAGTAGTATTTTGAATGGCCCCCAGCATTTT. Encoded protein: CASSILNGPQHF.

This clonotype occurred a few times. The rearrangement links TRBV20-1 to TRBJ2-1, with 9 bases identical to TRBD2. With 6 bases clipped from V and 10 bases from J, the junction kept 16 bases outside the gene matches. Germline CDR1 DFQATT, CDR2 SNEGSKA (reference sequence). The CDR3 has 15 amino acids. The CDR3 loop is CSARPFGSGSGEQFF. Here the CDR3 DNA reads TGCAGTGCCCGCCCTTTTGGTAGCGGGAGCGGCGAGCAGTTCTTC.

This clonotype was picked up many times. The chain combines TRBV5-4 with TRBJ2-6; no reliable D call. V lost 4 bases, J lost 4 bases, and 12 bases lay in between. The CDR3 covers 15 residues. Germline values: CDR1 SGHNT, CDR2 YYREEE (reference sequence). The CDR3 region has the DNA TGTGCCAGCAGCCTCACTACCGTCGGGGCCAACGTCCTGACTTTC. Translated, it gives CASSLTTVGANVLTF.

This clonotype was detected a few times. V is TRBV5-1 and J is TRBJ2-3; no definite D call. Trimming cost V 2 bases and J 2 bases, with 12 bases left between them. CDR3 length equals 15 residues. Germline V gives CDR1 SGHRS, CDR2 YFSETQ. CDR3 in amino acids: CASSFSGTTTDTQYF. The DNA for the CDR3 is TGCGCCAGCAGCTTTTCCGGCACTACCACAGATACGCAGTATTTT.

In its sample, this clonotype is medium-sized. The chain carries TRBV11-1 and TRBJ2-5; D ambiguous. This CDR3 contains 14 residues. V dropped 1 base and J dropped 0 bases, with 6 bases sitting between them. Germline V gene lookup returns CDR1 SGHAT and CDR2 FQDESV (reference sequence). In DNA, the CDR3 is TGTGCCAGCAGCTTAGGACAACACCAAGAGACCCAGTACTTC. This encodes CASSLGQHQETQYF. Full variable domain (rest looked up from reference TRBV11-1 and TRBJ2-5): EAEVAQSPRYKITEKSQAVAFWCDPISGHATLYWYRQILGQGPELLVQFQDESVVDDSQLPKDRFSAERLKGVDSTLKIQPAELGDSAMYLCASSLGQHQETQYFGPGTRLLVL.

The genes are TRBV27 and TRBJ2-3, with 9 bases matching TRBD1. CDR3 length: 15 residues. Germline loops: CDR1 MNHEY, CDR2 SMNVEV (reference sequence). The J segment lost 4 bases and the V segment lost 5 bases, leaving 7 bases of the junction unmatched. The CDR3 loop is CASSPIRQGADTQYF. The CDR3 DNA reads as TGTGCCAGCAGTCCCATACGACAGGGGGCAGATACGCAGTATTTT.

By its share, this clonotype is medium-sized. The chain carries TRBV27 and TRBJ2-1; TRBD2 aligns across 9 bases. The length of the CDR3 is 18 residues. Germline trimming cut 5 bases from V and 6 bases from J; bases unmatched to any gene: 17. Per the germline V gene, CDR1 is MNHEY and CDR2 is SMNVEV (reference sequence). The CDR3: CASSPNTPHSGSSNEQFF. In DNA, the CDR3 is TGTGCCAGCAGTCCGAACACCCCACATAGCGGGAGTAGCAATGAGCAGTTCTTC.

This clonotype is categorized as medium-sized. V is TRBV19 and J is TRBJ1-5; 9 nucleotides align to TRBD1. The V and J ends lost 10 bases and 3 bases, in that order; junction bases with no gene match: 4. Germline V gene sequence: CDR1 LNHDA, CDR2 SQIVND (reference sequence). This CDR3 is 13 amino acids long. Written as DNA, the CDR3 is TGTGCCATCGGGACAGGGAACAATCAGCCCCAGCATTTT. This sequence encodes CAIGTGNNQPQHF.